This TCR beta chain was sequenced for a study of blood T cell repertoires in COVID-19. TCRdb's table, derived via immunoSEQ multiplex PCR, lists solely in-frame clones and lacks some. The data hold approximately 480,000 clones, with 89% observed a single time. Between the trimmed V and J ends, which lost 8 bases and 4 bases, there was a span of 12 bases. The germline gives CDR1 SNHLY, CDR2 FYNNEI. The CDR3 totals 13 residues. This clone turned up a few times. The sample consisted of peripheral blood. This sequence originates from a man younger than 35 with COVID-19, enrolled during active disease. The chain employs TRBV2 and TRBJ1-3; unclear D gene. CDR3: CASHPGYGNTIYF. CDR3 nucleotide sequence: TGTGCCAGCCACCCAGGCTACGGAAACACCATATATTTT.